This T cell receptor (beta chain) appears in the sequencing data of a study of blood T cells in healthy people across ages. Findings of the study overall: TCR beta diversity per million T cells fell roughly linearly with age.

Germline CDR1 and CDR2: SGHTA and FQGNSA. The CDR3 is 13 residues long. With 3 bases removed from V and 6 bases from J, the gap between germline ends came to 9 bases. Each sample had at least 6.5 million PBMCs isolated. This clonotype was counted many times. What it binds is unknown. Then a second PCR, running roughly 7 to 11 cycles, was carried out with a sample-barcoded 5' primer and a J-beta primer mix. TCRdb re-analysed the 5' RACE reads in MiXCR, keeping a single row per CDR3 protein. The sample shows about 840,000 distinct CDR3 sequences, about 28% of them seen only once. These same records also appear under a second study, on T cells of mothers and their children. That report adds: Donation was provided by three healthy Caucasian mothers along with their six children. Mothers yielded over 8 million CDR3 reads, children about 2.8 million each.

Sequencing was carried out using blood. The chain carries TRBV7-2 and TRBJ1-5; D gene uncertain. This clonotype originated in a woman in her thirties or forties in good health. The CDR3 spells CASSFREGQPQHF. In nucleotides, the CDR3 is TGTGCCAGCAGCTTTAGGGAGGGTCAGCCCCAGCATTTT.